This T cell receptor beta chain was identified in a study of PD-1 blockade in classical Hodgkin lymphoma. This CDR3 contains 15 residues. V was clipped by 3 bases and J by 7 bases; unmatched bases: 11. The V gene's germline CDR1 is MNHEY and CDR2 SVGAGI. With respect to this clone: Its antigen is not identified.

Study-wide results and limits: Those patients who began receiving nivolumab less than 1 year after ASCT had lower diversity, and they were excluded.

The assay was immunoSEQ multiplex PCR, and TCRdb's table has in-frame clones only and misses some. The profile shows some 100,000 clones, just under 95% of them singletons. All trial patients relapsed after autologous stem cell transplantation. This sample comprised peripheral blood mononuclear cells (PBMCs), obtained at baseline. The chain is built from TRBV6-5 and TRBJ1-1; 7 bases are a match to TRBD1. The TCR sequence derives from a human donor with classical Hodgkin lymphoma. CDR3 nucleotide sequence: TGTGCCAGCAGTTATTCAACAGGGGTAGAGGGTGAAGCTTTCTTT. This gives the protein CASSYSTGVEGEAFF.